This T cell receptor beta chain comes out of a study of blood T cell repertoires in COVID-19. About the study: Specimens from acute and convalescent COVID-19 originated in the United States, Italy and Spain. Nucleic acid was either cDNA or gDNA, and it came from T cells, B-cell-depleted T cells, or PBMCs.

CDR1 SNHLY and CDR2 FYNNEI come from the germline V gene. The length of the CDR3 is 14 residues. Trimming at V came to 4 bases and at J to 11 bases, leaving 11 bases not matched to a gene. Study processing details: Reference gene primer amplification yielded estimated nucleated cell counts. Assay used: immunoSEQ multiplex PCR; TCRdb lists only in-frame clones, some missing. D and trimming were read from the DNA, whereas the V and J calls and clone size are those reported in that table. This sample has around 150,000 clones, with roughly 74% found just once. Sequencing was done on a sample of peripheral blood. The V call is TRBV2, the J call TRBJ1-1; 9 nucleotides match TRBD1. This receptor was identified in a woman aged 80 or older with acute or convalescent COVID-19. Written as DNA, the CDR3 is TGTGCCAGCAGTGTAATCGGGACAGGGTCTAGGGCTTTCTTT. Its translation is CASSVIGTGSRAFF.